These 22 T cell receptor beta chains were sequenced from one sample in a study of technical replicates of blood from a handful of donors. The method was immunoSEQ multiplex PCR; TCRdb's version includes in-frame clones alone and lacks a portion of them. Counted here are around 84,000 clones, roughly 98% occurring once; the ten biggest clones make up approximately 0.14%. The sequencing sample was made of T cells isolated from PBMCs. The receptors were sampled from a human donor in good health.

This clone was observed a single time. The chain carries TRBV5-4 and TRBJ1-6; possibly TRBD1 for D (5 bases). Trimming shortened V by 7 bases and J by 12 bases, and 20 bases separated the two germline ends. Germline-derived CDR1 and CDR2 are SGHNT and YYREEE (reference sequence). This CDR3 region has 14 residues. DNA for the CDR3: TGTGCCAGCGGGGACTTGGGGGGATCCTTACCCCTCCACTTT. It is translated as CASGDLGGSLPLHF.

A single count supports this clone. V gene TRBV5-1 combines with J gene TRBJ2-7; 8 bases align to TRBD2. The length of the CDR3 is 16 residues. V trimming: 1 base; J trimming: 6 bases; junction bases outside the gene matches: 12. The germline V gene encodes CDR1 SGHRS and CDR2 YFSETQ. CDR3 protein: CASSLNLGGGSAEQYF. The CDR3 DNA is TGCGCCAGCAGCTTGAACTTGGGCGGGGGGTCGGCCGAGCAGTACTTC.

The rearrangement uses TRBV2 and TRBJ1-4, with D hard to call. Germline values: CDR1 SNHLY, CDR2 FYNNEI. The CDR3 consists of 13 residues. Trimming took off 3 bases at V and 3 bases at J, with 5 bases between the two ends. The CDR3 bases are TGTGCCAGCAGTGATCTAGCTAATGAAAAACTGTTTTTT. Translated, it gives CASSDLANEKLFF.

The chain carries TRBV28 and TRBJ1-1; D remains unclear. Germline V CDR1 and CDR2: MDHEN, SYDVKM. Trimming pared 7 bases from V and 5 bases from J, leaving 17 bases between. This CDR3 comprises 14 residues. CDR3 sequence: CASNRVPQRTEAFF. The CDR3 nucleotides read TGTGCCAGCAACCGGGTCCCCCAGAGAACTGAAGCTTTCTTT.

The rearrangement links TRBV7-9 to TRBJ1-2; D is unresolved. V was trimmed by 5 bases and J by 4 bases, leaving 14 bases between them. The CDR3 is made up of 14 amino acids. Per the germline V gene, CDR1 is SEHNR and CDR2 is FQNEAQ (reference sequence). CDR3 in DNA: TGTGCCAGCAGCGTATACTTGACTGTCTATGGCTACACCTTC. It encodes CASSVYLTVYGYTF.

This clone was counted a single time. The rearrangement uses TRBV7-9 and TRBJ1-2; D is ambiguous. The V gene lost 5 bases and the J gene lost 3 bases, with 7 bases spanning the gap. Germline V gene lookup returns CDR1 SEHNR and CDR2 FQNEAQ (reference sequence). This CDR3 is 12 amino acids long. In nucleotides, the CDR3 is TGTGCCAGCAGCCTCGACTACTATGGCTACACCTTC. The encoded protein is CASSLDYYGYTF.

The rearrangement uses TRBV5-1 and TRBJ1-2; D is unclear. The CDR3 is 15 amino acids. CDR1 and CDR2 (germline): SGHRS, YFSETQ. V was cut by 0 bases and J by 5 bases, with 14 bases left in between. The CDR3 loop is CASSLVRQGLYGYTF. The CDR3, as DNA: TGCGCCAGCAGCTTGGTACGACAAGGACTTTATGGCTACACCTTC. Full variable domain (rest looked up from reference TRBV5-1 and TRBJ1-2): KAGVTQTPRYLIKTRGQQVTLSCSPISGHRSVSWYQQTPGQGLQFLFEYFSETQRNKGNFPGRFSGRQFSNSRSEMNVSTLELGDSALYLCASSLVRQGLYGYTFGSGTRLTVV.

The CDR3 nucleotides are TGTGCCAGCAGTGAACGGGCTAGCTTGTGGTACCAAGAGACCCAGTACTTC. Protein sequence: CASSERASLWYQETQYF. The chain links TRBV6-1 to TRBJ2-5, with D possibly matching TRBD2 (5 bases). This CDR3 region has 17 residues. Germline-derived CDR1 and CDR2 are MNHNS and SASEGT. The V end was cut by 2 bases, the J end by 0 bases, with 16 bases between.

The J gene is TRBJ1-2, the V gene TRBV19; D call uncertain. V was cut by 5 bases and J by 4 bases, with 8 bases left in between. The CDR3 runs 12 residues. Germline CDR1 and CDR2: LNHDA and SQIVND (reference sequence). This chain's CDR3 is CASSFTPYGYTF. In DNA, the CDR3 is TGTGCCAGTAGTTTTACACCCTATGGCTACACCTTC.

The chain couples TRBV6-4 to TRBJ1-1, with 8 bases lining up with TRBD1. The CDR3 covers 15 residues. Germline V gene sequence: CDR1 MRHNA, CDR2 SNTAGT. With V trimmed by 3 bases and J by 4 bases, 7 bases remained unmatched. The CDR3 nucleotides read TGTGCCAGCAGTGAAGGGGCAGGGGGCGTCACTGAAGCTTTCTTT. It is translated as CASSEGAGGVTEAFF.

CDR3: CASSRDTRIGYTF. CDR3 nucleotides: TGTGCCAGCAGCCGGGACACGCGAATCGGCTACACCTTC. The chain uses TRBV14 and TRBJ1-2, with a tentative D call TRBD1 (6 bases). Germline V gene data show CDR1 as SGHDN and CDR2 as FVKESK. The V gene lost 4 bases and the J gene lost 8 bases, with 14 bases spanning the gap. The CDR3 has 13 amino acids.

The chain carries TRBV29-1 and TRBJ1-1; TRBD1 matches at 8 bases. Per the germline V gene, CDR1 is SQVTM and CDR2 is ANQGSEA. The CDR3 sequence is 15 residues long. Losses at the gene ends were 4 bases for V and 1 base for J; bases not matched to a gene: 8. CDR3 sequence: CSVAGAGGENTEAFF. CDR3 nucleotides: TGCAGCGTTGCAGGAGCAGGGGGCGAGAACACTGAAGCTTTCTTT.

The chain recombines TRBV7-9 with TRBJ2-5; D remains unclear. There are 11 residues in the CDR3. V shed 5 bases and J shed 2 bases, with 3 bases lying between them. Germline V gene lookup returns CDR1 SEHNR and CDR2 FQNEAQ (reference sequence). CDR3 protein: CASSIQETQYF. The CDR3 DNA follows: TGTGCCAGCAGCATACAAGAGACCCAGTACTTC.

This rearrangement joins TRBV6-1 to TRBJ1-4, with D perhaps matching TRBD1 (6 bases). Per the germline V gene, CDR1 is MNHNS and CDR2 is SASEGT. With 2 bases removed from V and 8 bases from J, the gap between germline ends came to 12 bases. The CDR3 covers 14 residues. DNA of the CDR3: TGTGCCAGCAGTGAAATGGGACAAAGCGAAAAACTGTTTTTT. As protein: CASSEMGQSEKLFF.

This clone was seen a single time. V is TRBV5-1 and J is TRBJ1-5; 7 nucleotides match TRBD1. After removal of 3 bases from V and 3 bases from J, the junction contained 3 bases not matched to a gene. The CDR3 has 14 residues. CDR1 is SGHRS and CDR2 is YFSETQ in the germline V gene. The CDR3 coding sequence is TGCGCCAGCAGCTGGGGGACAGCCAATCAGCCCCAGCATTTT. Protein: CASSWGTANQPQHF.

The chain carries TRBV29-1 and TRBJ2-1, with a possible D match to TRBD2 (7 bases). Germline CDR1 is SQVTM and CDR2 is ANQGSEA. CDR3 size: 13 residues. Trimming left V 7 bases short and J 6 bases short, with 16 bases between. The CDR3 reads CSAPAGAGNEQFF. The CDR3 DNA follows: TGCAGCGCTCCCGCGGGGGCGGGCAATGAGCAGTTCTTC.

V usage is TRBV7-2 and J usage is TRBJ2-1, with no clear D. The length of the CDR3 is 11 residues. V was shortened by 3 bases and J by 7 bases, with 4 bases between the two germline ends. Looked up from germline, CDR1 is SGHTA and CDR2 is FQGNSA. CDR3 region: CASSFLNEQFF. The CDR3 DNA sequence: TGTGCCAGCAGCTTTTTAAATGAGCAGTTCTTC.

CDR3: CASSLKLWETQYF. DNA of the CDR3: TGTGCCAGCAGCTTGAAGCTCTGGGAGACCCAGTACTTC. This chain uses TRBV5-6 with TRBJ2-5; D not certain. V lost 1 base, J lost 5 bases, and 9 bases lay in between. Germline-derived CDR1 and CDR2 are SGHDT and YYEEEE. CDR3 length: 13 amino acids.

The V call is TRBV5-1, the J call TRBJ2-5, with TRBD2 matching over 13 bases. The CDR3 consists of 16 residues. Trimming removed 4 bases from V and 2 bases from J; junction bases left unmatched: 5. Germline V CDR1 and CDR2: SGHRS, YFSETQ. CDR3 sequence: CASSIPGLAGQETQYF. The CDR3 region has the DNA TGCGCCAGCAGCATACCGGGACTAGCGGGACAAGAGACCCAGTACTTC.

This chain uses TRBV19 with TRBJ1-2, with 7 positions matching TRBD1. The CDR3 covers 15 residues. Germline loops: CDR1 LNHDA, CDR2 SQIVND (reference sequence). V shed 4 bases and J 8 bases; nucleotides not matched to a gene: 13. The CDR3 loop reads CASSSDRESGKGYTF. The CDR3, as DNA: TGTGCCAGTAGTAGCGACAGGGAATCGGGAAAGGGCTACACCTTC.

The rearrangement uses TRBV5-1 and TRBJ2-3; D perhaps matches TRBD1 (5 bases). V lost 4 bases and J lost 7, with 10 bases in between. CDR1 and CDR2 from the germline V gene are SGHRS and YFSETQ. This CDR3 comprises 12 residues. The CDR3 loop reads CASSRDSNTQYF. DNA of the CDR3: TGCGCCAGCAGCCGAGACAGCAATACGCAGTATTTT.

This chain uses TRBV4-1 with TRBJ2-4; 9 nucleotides line up with TRBD1. Germline lookup yields CDR1 MGHRA and CDR2 YSYEKL. Unmatched junction bases numbered 8, after V lost 1 base and J lost 1 base. The CDR3 sequence is 18 residues long. This CDR3 reads CASSQGTGVRAAKNIQYF. The CDR3 DNA is TGCGCCAGCAGCCAAGGGACAGGGGTGAGAGCGGCCAAAAACATTCAGTACTTC.